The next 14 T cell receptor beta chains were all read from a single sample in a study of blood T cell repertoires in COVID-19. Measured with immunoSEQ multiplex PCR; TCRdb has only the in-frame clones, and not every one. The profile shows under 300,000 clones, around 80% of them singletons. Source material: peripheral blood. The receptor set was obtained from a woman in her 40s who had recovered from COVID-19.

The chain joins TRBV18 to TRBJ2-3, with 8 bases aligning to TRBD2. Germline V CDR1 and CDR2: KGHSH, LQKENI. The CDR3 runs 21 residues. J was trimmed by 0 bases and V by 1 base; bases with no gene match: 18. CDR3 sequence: CASSPLALAVPKYPSTDTQYF. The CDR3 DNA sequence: TGTGCCAGCTCACCACTCGCACTAGCGGTACCCAAATACCCTAGCACAGATACGCAGTATTTT.

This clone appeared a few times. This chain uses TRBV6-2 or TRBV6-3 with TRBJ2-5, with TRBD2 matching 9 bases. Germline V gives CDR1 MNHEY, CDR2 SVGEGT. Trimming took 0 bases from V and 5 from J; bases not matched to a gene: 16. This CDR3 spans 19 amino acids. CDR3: CASSYSKSWLAGRRETQYF. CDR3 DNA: TGTGCCAGCAGTTACTCGAAGAGTTGGCTAGCGGGGCGGAGGGAGACCCAGTACTTC.

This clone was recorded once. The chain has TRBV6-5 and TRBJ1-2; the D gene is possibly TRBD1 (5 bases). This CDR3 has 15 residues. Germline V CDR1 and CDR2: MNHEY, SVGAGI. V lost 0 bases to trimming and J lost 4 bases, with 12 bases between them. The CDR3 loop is CASSYSSGVGYGYTF. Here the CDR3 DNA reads TGTGCCAGCAGTTACTCTTCGGGGGTCGGCTATGGCTACACCTTC.

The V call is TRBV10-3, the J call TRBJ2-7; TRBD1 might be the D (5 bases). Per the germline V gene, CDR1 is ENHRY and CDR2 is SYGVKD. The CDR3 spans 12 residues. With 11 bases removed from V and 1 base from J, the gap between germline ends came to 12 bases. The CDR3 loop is CAVKGRSYEQYF. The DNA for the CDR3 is TGTGCCGTCAAGGGGCGGTCCTACGAGCAGTACTTC.

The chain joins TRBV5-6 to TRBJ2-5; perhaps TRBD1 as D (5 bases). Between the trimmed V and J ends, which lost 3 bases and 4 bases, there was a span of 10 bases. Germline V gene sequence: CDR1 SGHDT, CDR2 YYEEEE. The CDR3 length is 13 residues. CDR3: CASSSQGIETQYF. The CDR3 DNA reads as TGTGCCAGCAGCTCCCAGGGTATAGAGACCCAGTACTTC.

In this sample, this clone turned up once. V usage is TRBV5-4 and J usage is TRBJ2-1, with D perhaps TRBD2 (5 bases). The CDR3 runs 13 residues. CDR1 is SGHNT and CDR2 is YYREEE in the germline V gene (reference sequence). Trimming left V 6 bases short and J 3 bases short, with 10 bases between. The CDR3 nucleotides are TGTGCCAGCACCGCCGCGGGCTACAATGAGCAGTTCTTC. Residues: CASTAAGYNEQFF.

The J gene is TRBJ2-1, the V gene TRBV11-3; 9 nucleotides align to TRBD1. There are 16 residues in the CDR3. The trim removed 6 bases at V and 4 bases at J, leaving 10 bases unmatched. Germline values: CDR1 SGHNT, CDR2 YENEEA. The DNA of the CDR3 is TGTGCCAGCAGTCCGAACAGGGGGCTGGTATACAATGAGCAGTTCTTC. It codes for CASSPNRGLVYNEQFF.

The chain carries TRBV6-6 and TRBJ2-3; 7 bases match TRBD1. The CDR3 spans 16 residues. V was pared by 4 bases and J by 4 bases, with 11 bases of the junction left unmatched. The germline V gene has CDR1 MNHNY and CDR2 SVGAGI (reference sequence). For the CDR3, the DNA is TGTGCCAGCAGTTCTACTCTGGCAGGGGGTGCAGATACGCAGTATTTT. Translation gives CASSSTLAGGADTQYF.

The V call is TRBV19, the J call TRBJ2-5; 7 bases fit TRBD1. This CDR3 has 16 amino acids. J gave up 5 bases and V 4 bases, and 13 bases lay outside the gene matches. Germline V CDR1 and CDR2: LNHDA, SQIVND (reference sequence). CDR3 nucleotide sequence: TGTGCCAGTAGTACCCAACAGGGGCCAGGCCAGGAGACCCAGTACTTC. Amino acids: CASSTQQGPGQETQYF.

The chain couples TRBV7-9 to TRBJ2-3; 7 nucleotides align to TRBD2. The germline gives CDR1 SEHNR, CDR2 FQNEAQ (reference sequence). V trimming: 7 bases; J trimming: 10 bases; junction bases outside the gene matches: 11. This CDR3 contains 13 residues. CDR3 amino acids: CASITPGGGPQYF. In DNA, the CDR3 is TGTGCCAGCATCACCCCGGGGGGAGGGCCGCAGTATTTT.

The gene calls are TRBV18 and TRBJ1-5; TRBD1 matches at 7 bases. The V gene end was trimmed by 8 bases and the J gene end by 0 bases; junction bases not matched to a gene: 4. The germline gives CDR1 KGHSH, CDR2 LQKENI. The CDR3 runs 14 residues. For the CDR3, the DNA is TGTGCCAGCGCCGGGACAGATAGCAATCAGCCCCAGCATTTT. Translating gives CASAGTDSNQPQHF.

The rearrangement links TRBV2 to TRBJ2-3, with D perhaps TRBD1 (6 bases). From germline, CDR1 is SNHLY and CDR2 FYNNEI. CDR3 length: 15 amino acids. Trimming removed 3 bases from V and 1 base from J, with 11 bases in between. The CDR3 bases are TGTGCCAGCAGTGAGAGGCGACAGGGCACAGATACGCAGTATTTT. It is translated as CASSERRQGTDTQYF. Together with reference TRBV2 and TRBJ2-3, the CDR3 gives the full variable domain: EPEVTQTPSHQVTQMGQEVILRCVPISNHLYFYWYRQILGQKVEFLVSFYNNEISEKSEIFDDQFSVERPDGSNFTLKIRSTKLEDSAMYFCASSERRQGTDTQYFGPGTRLTVL.

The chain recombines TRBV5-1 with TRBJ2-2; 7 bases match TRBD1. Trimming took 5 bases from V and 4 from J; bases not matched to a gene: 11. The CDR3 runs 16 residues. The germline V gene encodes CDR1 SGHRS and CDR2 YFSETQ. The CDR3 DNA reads TGCGCCAGCAGTTTAGAGGGGGCGGTCAGCACCGGGGAGCTGTTTTTT. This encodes CASSLEGAVSTGELFF. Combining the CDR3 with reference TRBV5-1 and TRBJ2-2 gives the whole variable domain KAGVTQTPRYLIKTRGQQVTLSCSPISGHRSVSWYQQTPGQGLQFLFEYFSETQRNKGNFPGRFSGRQFSNSRSEMNVSTLELGDSALYLCASSLEGAVSTGELFFGEGSRLTVL.

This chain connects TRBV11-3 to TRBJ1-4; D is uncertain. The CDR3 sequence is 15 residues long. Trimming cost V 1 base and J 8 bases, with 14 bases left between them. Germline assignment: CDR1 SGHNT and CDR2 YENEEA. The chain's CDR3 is CASSLGGGADEKLFF. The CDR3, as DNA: TGTGCCAGCAGCTTAGGCGGCGGAGCGGACGAAAAACTGTTTTTT.